A single sample is the source of the 21 T cell receptor beta chains below, sequenced in a study of response to subunit inactivated influenza vaccine (dated by TCRdb to 2016 to 2018). The library relied on RT-PCR. For sequencing, an Illumina HiSeq 2500 was employed. The public sequencing data were trimmed at Q25 with fastp and processed into clonotypes with MiXCR by TCRdb, which kept only in-frame beta chains. Rows are unified per CDR3 protein, each entry keeping the most common DNA and genes. Across this sample there are about half a million distinct CDR3 sequences, with 7.5% to 8.5% seen only once. Of the sample, 10% to 15% falls within the top ten clones. The sample was PBMCs from blood, taken roughly 24 months after vaccination. These receptors came from a man aged 45 to 70 who received an inactivated influenza vaccine. Donor details come from another sample of the same person, matched by shared clones.

This chain connects TRBV7-9 to TRBJ2-7, with D perhaps being TRBD1 or TRBD2 (5 bases each). This CDR3 spans 13 amino acids. V lost 4 bases to trimming and J lost 3 bases, with 10 bases between them. The germline V gene encodes CDR1 SEHNR and CDR2 FQNEAQ (reference sequence). In DNA, the CDR3 is TGTGCCAGCAGCTCCGGGACCCACTACGAGCAGTACTTC. As protein: CASSSGTHYEQYF.

The table lists this clonotype with a few counts. This chain uses TRBV7-2 with TRBJ2-2; 8 positions agree with TRBD2. V was clipped by 2 bases and J by 7 bases; unmatched bases: 24. The CDR3 contains 21 residues. Germline CDR1 reads SGHTA; CDR2 reads FQGNSA. DNA of the CDR3: TGTGCCAGCAGCTTATATAGCCGGCCCCCGGGACTAGTATCTTTAGGCGGGGAGCTGTTTTTT. This translates into CASSLYSRPPGLVSLGGELFF.

This clonotype was recorded at least ten times. The rearrangement uses TRBV7-9 and TRBJ1-1, with a weak D call TRBD1 (5 bases). The germline gives CDR1 SEHNR, CDR2 FQNEAQ (reference sequence). CDR3 length: 16 residues. V was clipped by 1 base and J by 0 bases, with 12 bases between them. CDR3: CASSLGMGTMNTEAFF. The CDR3 DNA reads as TGTGCCAGCAGCTTAGGAATGGGGACTATGAACACTGAAGCTTTCTTT.

This clonotype was detected only a few times. CDR3 sequence reads: CASSLAGGRFNEQFF. CDR3 DNA: TGTGCCAGCAGCTTAGCGGGGGGCCGGTTTAATGAGCAGTTCTTC. V and J are TRBV7-2 and TRBJ2-1; D could derive from TRBD1 or TRBD2 (6 bases each). The CDR3 covers 15 residues. CDR1 SGHTA and CDR2 FQGNSA come from the germline V gene. Trimming left V 0 bases short and J 7 bases short, with 13 bases between.

This chain uses TRBV7-2 with TRBJ1-2; 7 positions match TRBD1. V shed 4 bases and J 4 bases; nucleotides not matched to a gene: 12. The CDR3 contains 16 residues. From germline, CDR1 is SGHTA and CDR2 FQGNSA. This chain's CDR3 is CASSSGQVQWGYGYTF. DNA for the CDR3: TGTGCCAGCAGCTCCGGACAGGTCCAATGGGGCTATGGCTACACCTTC.

This clonotype has more than one count but fewer than ten. The chain links TRBV4-3 to TRBJ2-7; 11 bases align to TRBD2. Losses at the gene ends were 5 bases for V and 0 bases for J; bases not matched to a gene: 6. Germline V gene sequence: CDR1 LGHNA, CDR2 YSLEER. The CDR3 has 16 amino acids. The CDR3 sequence: CASSGPGTSGSYEQYF. The CDR3 DNA reads as TGCGCCAGCAGCGGACCTGGGACTAGCGGCTCCTACGAGCAGTACTTC.

V is TRBV9 and J is TRBJ2-7; 7 bases fit TRBD1. Germline values: CDR1 SGDLS, CDR2 YYNGEE. The CDR3 length is 15 residues. V dropped 0 bases and J dropped 4; count of bases not matched to a gene: 7. CDR3 coding DNA: TGTGCCAGCAGCGTAGAGGGGGCCCCATTATACGAGCAGTACTTC. It translates to CASSVEGAPLYEQYF. The complete variable domain, with remaining parts taken from reference TRBV9 and TRBJ2-7, reads DSGVTQTPKHLITATGQRVTLRCSPRSGDLSVYWYQQSLDQGLQFLIQYYNGEERAKGNILERFSAQQFPDLHSELNLSSLELGDSALYFCASSVEGAPLYEQYFGPGTRLTVT.

The chain links TRBV3-1 to TRBJ1-1; the match to TRBD1 covers 9 bases. CDR3 size: 15 residues. V shed 5 bases, J shed 3 bases, and the junction held 7 bases outside the gene matches. From germline, CDR1 is LGHDT and CDR2 YNNKEL (reference sequence). Here the CDR3 reads CASSATGGGDTEAFF. In DNA form, the CDR3 reads TGTGCCAGCAGCGCCACAGGGGGCGGGGACACTGAAGCTTTCTTT.

This clonotype was counted between two and nine times. The chain joins TRBV4-2 to TRBJ2-1, with D tentatively TRBD1 (6 bases). V was pared by 1 base and J by 8 bases, with 15 bases between. Germline V gene lookup returns CDR1 LGHNA and CDR2 YNFKEQ. The CDR3 extends over 15 amino acids. This chain's CDR3 is CASSQVPTGNDEQFF. CDR3 sequence (DNA): TGTGCCAGCAGCCAAGTCCCCACAGGGAACGATGAGCAGTTCTTC.

The table lists this clonotype with many counts. An end of the junction differs from the germline gene, which may be a read error. The chain links TRBV5-1 to TRBJ2-2; D is undetermined. The CDR3 runs to 14 residues. Germline CDR1 SGHRS, CDR2 YFSETQ. Here the CDR3 reads CASSLRQNTGELFF. CDR3 sequence (DNA): TGTGCCAGCAGCTTGAGACAGAACACCGGGGAGCTGTTTTTT.

This clonotype has a handful of counts. The chain couples TRBV6-6 to TRBJ2-7; possible D gene TRBD1, 6 bases. With 5 bases removed from V and 9 bases from J, the gap between germline ends came to 14 bases. This CDR3 has 12 amino acids. CDR1 MNHNY and CDR2 SVGAGI come from the germline V gene (reference sequence). CDR3: CASSPDRLWQYF. CDR3 DNA sequence: TGTGCCAGCAGTCCTGACAGGCTGTGGCAGTACTTC.

The V call is TRBV20-1, the J call TRBJ2-3; 8 nucleotides line up with TRBD2. The germline CDR1 and CDR2 sequences are DFQATT and SNEGSKA (reference sequence). V dropped 3 bases and J dropped 1; count of bases not matched to a gene: 9. CDR3 length equals 16 residues. In DNA form, the CDR3 reads TGCAGTGCTAGTCCGCGGACTAGCTATGGCACAGATACGCAGTATTTT. Its protein product is CSASPRTSYGTDTQYF.

The rearrangement uses TRBV5-1 and TRBJ2-5, with TRBD2 matching 10 bases. Germline trimming cut 2 bases from V and 0 bases from J; bases unmatched to any gene: 10. This CDR3 spans 18 amino acids. Per the germline V gene, CDR1 is SGHRS and CDR2 is YFSETQ. The CDR3, as DNA: TGCGCCAGCAGCTTCGAACCTCAGACTAGCGGGTACCAAGAGACCCAGTACTTC. This gives the protein CASSFEPQTSGYQETQYF. The full variable domain, its missing parts supplied by reference TRBV5-1 and TRBJ2-5, is KAGVTQTPRYLIKTRGQQVTLSCSPISGHRSVSWYQQTPGQGLQFLFEYFSETQRNKGNFPGRFSGRQFSNSRSEMNVSTLELGDSALYLCASSFEPQTSGYQETQYFGPGTRLLVL.

This clonotype was counted between two and nine times. V usage is TRBV9 and J usage is TRBJ1-5; D is undetermined. The CDR3 is 14 residues long. V gave up 0 bases and J gave up 4 bases, with 8 bases separating them. Germline V gene sequence: CDR1 SGDLS, CDR2 YYNGEE. CDR3 sequence reads: CASSVDSRNQPQHF. The CDR3 bases are TGTGCCAGCAGCGTAGATTCTCGGAATCAGCCCCAGCATTTT. The whole variable domain, remainder taken from reference TRBV9 and TRBJ1-5, is DSGVTQTPKHLITATGQRVTLRCSPRSGDLSVYWYQQSLDQGLQFLIQYYNGEERAKGNILERFSAQQFPDLHSELNLSSLELGDSALYFCASSVDSRNQPQHFGDGTRLSIL.

This clonotype was detected only once. The genes are TRBV9 and TRBJ2-5, with 8 bases that match TRBD2. CDR3 length equals 16 residues. Trimming at V came to 0 bases and at J to 5 bases, leaving 9 bases not matched to a gene. The germline gives CDR1 SGDLS, CDR2 YYNGEE. This CDR3 is CASSVGVSGMGETQYF. The CDR3 DNA is TGTGCCAGCAGCGTAGGGGTTAGCGGGATGGGTGAGACCCAGTACTTC.

In its sample, this clonotype was seen a few times. This chain uses TRBV9 with TRBJ1-5; TRBD1 aligns across 7 bases. The CDR3 consists of 15 residues. Germline lookup yields CDR1 SGDLS and CDR2 YYNGEE. Trimming removed 1 base from V and 3 bases from J; junction bases left unmatched: 4. CDR3 in amino acids: CASSVTGQANQPQHF. CDR3 sequence (DNA): TGTGCCAGCAGCGTAACTGGACAGGCCAATCAGCCCCAGCATTTT.

This clonotype was counted ten times or more. The chain carries TRBV29-1 and TRBJ2-6; weak D call: TRBD1 (6 bases). V was cut by 6 bases and J by 0 bases, with 15 bases left in between. The CDR3 has 16 residues. Germline-derived CDR1 and CDR2 are SQVTM and ANQGSEA. Here the CDR3 DNA reads TGCAGCGTCGAGGGGGACACCGACTCTGGGGCCAACGTCCTGACTTTC. Amino acid sequence: CSVEGDTDSGANVLTF. The entire variable domain, with the rest obtained from reference TRBV29-1 and TRBJ2-6, is as follows: SAVISQKPSRDICQRGTSLTIQCQVDSQVTMMFWYRQQPGQSLTLIATANQGSEATYESGFVIDKFPISRPNLTFSTLTVSNMSPEDSSIYLCSVEGDTDSGANVLTFGAGSRLTVL.

This clonotype appeared a few times. This chain uses TRBV4-1 with TRBJ2-5; D is undetermined. The CDR3 sequence is 14 residues long. With 4 bases removed from V and 5 bases from J, the gap between germline ends came to 14 bases. Germline CDR1 is MGHRA and CDR2 is YSYEKL. Here the CDR3 reads CASSRPDPMETQYF. The CDR3 coding sequence is TGCGCCAGCAGCCGCCCAGACCCCATGGAGACCCAGTACTTC.

The chain carries TRBV29-1 and TRBJ2-3; D could derive from TRBD1 or TRBD2 (6 bases each). Trimming pared 4 bases from V and 4 bases from J, leaving 15 bases between. This CDR3 contains 14 residues. Looked up from germline, CDR1 is SQVTM and CDR2 is ANQGSEA. The CDR3: CSVGKGGRADTQYF. The CDR3 DNA follows: TGCAGCGTTGGGAAGGGGGGACGGGCAGATACGCAGTATTTT.

This clonotype was counted between two and nine times. The CDR3, as DNA: TGTGCCAGCAGCTACTCGTGGGCCCAAGAGACCCAGTACTTC. Protein: CASSYSWAQETQYF. The chain carries TRBV5-5 and TRBJ2-5; D unclear. CDR3 length: 14 amino acids. Germline V gene lookup returns CDR1 SGHKS and CDR2 YYEKEE (reference sequence). V lost 3 bases and J lost 1, with 10 bases in between.

This clonotype was seen only a few times. V and J are TRBV4-1 and TRBJ1-6, with unresolved D. This CDR3 has 15 residues. CDR1 is MGHRA, CDR2 YSYEKL, per germline. With 2 bases removed from V and 5 bases from J, the gap between germline ends came to 10 bases. The CDR3 loop reads CASSQIGVDNSPLHF. The CDR3 DNA is TGCGCCAGCAGCCAAATTGGGGTGGATAATTCACCCCTCCACTTT.